Each of the 11 T cell receptor beta chains below was sequenced from the same sample in a study of CD8+CD57+ T cells in acquired aplastic anemia. Patients chosen for sequencing had shown CD8+CD57+ cell expansion by flow cytometry. Using genomic DNA as the template, TCR beta VDJ and CDR3 profiling was carried out. TCRdb reprocessed the reads with MiXCR, giving one entry per CDR3 protein. Of about 160,000 distinct CDR3 sequences listed, more than 45% are singletons. The source material was sorted CD4+, CD8+, or CD8+CD57+ T cells (not recorded which) from PBMCs. These receptors were collected from a human donor with aplastic anemia.

This chain links TRBV20-1 with TRBJ2-6, with TRBD2 matching over 9 bases. The CDR3 is 20 residues long. CDR1 is DFQATT and CDR2 is SNEGSKA in the germline V gene (reference sequence). V lost 6 bases, J lost 0 bases, and 18 bases stayed unmatched. In DNA, the CDR3 is TGCAGTGCGGGTATAGCGGGAGTCCCCGGGCTGTGCTCTGGGGCCAACGTCCTGACTTTC. Translation gives CSAGIAGVPGLCSGANVLTF.

Remarks on this clonotype: Possible read error: a much larger clone is one base away. The rearrangement links TRBV9 to TRBJ2-2; D gene unclear. This CDR3 region has 11 residues. V dropped 2 bases and J dropped 7 bases, with 3 bases sitting between them. Germline V gene sequence: CDR1 SGDLS, CDR2 YYNGEE. The CDR3 DNA reads as TGTGCCAGCAGCGTCCGCGGGGAGCTGTTTTTT. Translating it yields CASSVRGELFF.

This clonotype was detected a few times. The V call is TRBV2, the J call TRBJ2-5; no clear D. Germline V lookup: CDR1 SNHLY, CDR2 FYNNEI. V lost 3 bases and J 7 bases, leaving 9 bases between the germline ends. The CDR3 totals 12 residues. CDR3 coding DNA: TGTGCCAGCAGTGAGAGAGGAGTGACCCAGTACTTC. Amino acids: CASSERGVTQYF.

The chain is built from TRBV20-1 and TRBJ1-2, with D possibly TRBD1 on 5 matching bases. Germline assignment: CDR1 DFQATT and CDR2 SNEGSKA (reference sequence). The CDR3 totals 14 residues. V was shortened by 1 base and J by 8 bases, with 17 bases between the two germline ends. The CDR3 reads CSARVPGAWLGYTF. The CDR3 DNA follows: TGCAGTGCTAGAGTGCCCGGGGCCTGGCTCGGCTACACCTTC.

This chain links TRBV29-1 with TRBJ2-5, with 8 bases aligning to TRBD1. Germline V gives CDR1 SQVTM, CDR2 ANQGSEA. The CDR3 loop spans 13 amino acids. J gave up 5 bases and V 5 bases, and 7 bases lay outside the gene matches. CDR3 amino acids: CSVLDRGGETQYF. The CDR3 bases are TGCAGCGTTCTCGACAGGGGAGGCGAGACCCAGTACTTC.

As for this clonotype: Because the CDR3's place on the DNA is in doubt, the DNA is left out and the CDR3 is given as listed by TCRdb. The genes are TRBV19 and TRBJ2-7; no DNA check was done on the table's D call, TRBD1. The CDR3 comprises 13 residues, both ends counted. CDR1 LNHDA and CDR2 SQIVND come from the germline V gene (reference sequence). The CDR3 region is CAPWGQGANEQNV.

This chain links TRBV10-3 with TRBJ1-1; 9 positions match TRBD1. CDR3 size: 14 residues. V lost 6 bases to trimming and J lost 4 bases; unmatched junction nucleotides: 6. Germline assignment: CDR1 ENHRY and CDR2 SYGVKD. CDR3 region: CAIRRDREGTEAFF. The CDR3 DNA reads TGTGCCATCAGGAGGGACAGGGAGGGCACTGAAGCTTTCTTT.

This clonotype showed up many times. The rearrangement joins TRBV6-1 to TRBJ2-5; either TRBD1 or TRBD2 may supply D (5 bases each). Germline CDR1 is MNHNS and CDR2 is SASEGT. The CDR3 loop spans 18 amino acids. V was pared by 5 bases and J by 1 base, with 23 bases between. The CDR3 nucleotides read TGTGCCAGCAGTCCTATGTATAGGGACCTCATAACCCAAGAGACCCAGTACTTC. It yields the protein CASSPMYRDLITQETQYF.

The V and J genes are TRBV29-1 and TRBJ1-2; maybe TRBD1 (6 bases). The CDR3 has 12 residues. Trimming removed 2 bases from V and 8 bases from J, with 12 bases in between. Germline-derived CDR1 and CDR2 are SQVTM and ANQGSEA. CDR3 sequence: CSVETRGGGYTF. The CDR3, as DNA: TGCAGCGTTGAAACCAGGGGTGGCGGCTACACCTTC.

The rearrangement joins TRBV24-1 to TRBJ2-5; 9 bases agree with TRBD1. The ends lost 6 bases at V and 5 bases at J; junction bases unmatched: 6. This CDR3 spans 14 amino acids. Germline assignment: CDR1 KGHDR and CDR2 SFDVKD. Here the CDR3 DNA reads TGTGCCACCAGTCGGGGGACAGGGCATGAGACCCAGTACTTC. It codes for CATSRGTGHETQYF.

J is TRBJ2-7 and V is TRBV19; TRBD2 might be the D (6 bases). Trimming removed 7 bases at V and 4 bases at J, with 8 bases between. In germline, CDR1 is LNHDA, CDR2 SQIVND (reference sequence). This CDR3 is 11 amino acids long. The CDR3 bases are TGTGCCAGTACACGGGGGTACGAGCAGTACGTC. Translation gives CASTRGYEQYV.